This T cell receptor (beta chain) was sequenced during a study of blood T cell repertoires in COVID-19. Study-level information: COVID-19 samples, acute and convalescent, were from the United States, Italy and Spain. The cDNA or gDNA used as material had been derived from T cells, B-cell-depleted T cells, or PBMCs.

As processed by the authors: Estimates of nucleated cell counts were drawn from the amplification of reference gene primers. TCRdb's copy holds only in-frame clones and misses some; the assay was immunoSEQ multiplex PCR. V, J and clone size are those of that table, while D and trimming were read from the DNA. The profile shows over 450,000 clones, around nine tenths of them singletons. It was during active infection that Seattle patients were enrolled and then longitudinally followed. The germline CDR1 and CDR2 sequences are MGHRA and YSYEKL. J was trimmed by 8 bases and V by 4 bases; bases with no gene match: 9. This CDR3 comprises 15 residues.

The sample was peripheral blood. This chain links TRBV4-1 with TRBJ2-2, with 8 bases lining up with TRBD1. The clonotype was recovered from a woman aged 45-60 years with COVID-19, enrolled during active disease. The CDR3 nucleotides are TGCGCCAGCAGCCGAGGGCAGGGGGCATGGGGGGAGCTGTTTTTT. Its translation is CASSRGQGAWGELFF.